This is a list of T cell receptor beta chains from one sample in a study of shared clonotypes between healthy human individuals. The repertoire was sequenced with immunoSEQ multiplex PCR; TCRdb's copy has only in-frame clones and lacks some. Of 2 million to 2.5 million clones in the sample, approximately 95% were seen once. Sequenced: naive CD4+ T cells sorted from blood. All receptors derive from a man younger than 35 in good health. Each CDR3 is given without its conserved first and last residue.

V	J	CDR3
TRBV4-3	TRBJ2-5	ASSQVPRIGSGTIAETQY
TRBV18	TRBJ2-4	ASSRNRDLENIQY
TRBV6-1	TRBJ1-1	ASIRDRVTEAF
TRBV5-5	TRBJ1-3	ASSLRGKEGNTIY
TRBV10-3	TRBJ2-7	AIRMDRVKEQY
TRBV7-6	TRBJ2-1	ASSLTSGDYNEQF
TRBV2	TRBJ2-2	ASREGQLANTGELF
TRBV25-1	TRBJ2-3	ASSDRRDTQY
TRBV7-2	TRBJ2-7	ASSLMGQGAYEQY
TRBV15	TRBJ2-6	ATSDRSGANVLT
TRBV12-5	TRBJ2-3	ASAAGDTQY
TRBV28	TRBJ1-5	ASSFVHGQSNQPQH
TRBV5-5	TRBJ2-7	ASSPILALGEQY
TRBV7-2	TRBJ2-7	ASSLDGGVSYEQY
TRBV5-4	TRBJ2-2	ASSFDYGELF
TRBV27	TRBJ1-2	ASSLFQGAPHGYT
TRBV28	TRBJ2-2	ASSFWQGLAGELF
TRBV6-5	TRBJ2-5	ASSSLGRQETQY
TRBV6-1	TRBJ2-7	ASRAGGPYEQY
TRBV27	TRBJ1-6	ASSQGSYNSPLH
TRBV6-1	TRBJ2-7	ASKKTGGASYEQY
TRBV30	TRBJ2-1	AWSPLFRWNEQF
TRBV10-3	TRBJ1-1	AITAGLQNTEAF
TRBV5-1	TRBJ1-1	ASSLPRTPNTEAF
TRBV18	TRBJ1-1	ASSPRGNTEAF
TRBV7-9	TRBJ1-4	ASSPPGQGGEKLF
TRBV6-5	TRBJ2-1	ASTHEGGAVNEQF
TRBV5-1	TRBJ1-4	ASSSTGTSNEKLF
TRBV28	TRBJ2-5	ASSLLSGGKETQY
TRBV19	TRBJ1-3	ASSITGTGNTIY
TRBV7-8	TRBJ1-1	ASSLASSVGTEAF
TRBV11-3	TRBJ2-7	ASTRSSYEQY
TRBV6-5	TRBJ2-5	ASSTGGTGVETQY
TRBV6-1	TRBJ2-2	ASSEPTGRVSGELF
TRBV11-3	TRBJ2-2	ASSLREARVPGELF
TRBV6-5	TRBJ2-5	ASSPGTIQETQY
TRBV7-3	TRBJ2-6	ASSMSSGANVLT
TRBV6-5	TRBJ2-1	ASSRGSGSNEQF
TRBV5-6	TRBJ2-7	ASSPIGTGGGYEQY
TRBV5-6	TRBJ2-3	ASSLELARTDTQY
TRBV6-1	TRBJ2-7	ASSETVRTYEQY
TRBV10-3	TRBJ2-1	AISDSGGGGDNEQF
TRBV20-1	TRBJ2-5	SAGPPETQY
TRBV28	TRBJ1-5	ASSLRQDSNQPQH
TRBV7-8	TRBJ1-5	ASSRGQGSNQPQH
TRBV6-4	TRBJ2-1	ASSELAGAYNEQF
TRBV4-3	TRBJ1-4	ASSRTTGTTNEKLF
TRBV7-9	TRBJ1-2	ASSYQGGNYGYT
TRBV9	TRBJ1-1	ASSVGLWGDTEAF
TRBV28	TRBJ1-5	ASRDRLELGQPQH
TRBV5-1	TRBJ1-4	ASRGLNEKLF
TRBV11-3	TRBJ2-3	ASSFSVGDTQY
TRBV6-5	TRBJ2-7	ASSYTGTGVGDEQY